This T cell receptor beta chain was recorded in a study of blood T cell repertoires in COVID-19 (dated by TCRdb to 2020 to 2022). General notes on the study: Collaborator samples came from the United States, Italy and Spain and covered acute and convalescent phases of COVID-19. Samples were obtained from the ongoing ImmuneRACE study (first 160 participants) and from approximately 1,200 subjects provided by 6 global collaborators. The sample metadata nearly always contained a de-identified subject ID, COVID-19 status, age in years and sex. The dataset comprised deeply sampled blood TCRbeta repertoires from subjects exposed to, actively infected with, or recovered from COVID-19. Where HLA class I and class II types were available, the types were taken from metadata supplied by the sample provider, not from assay-based typing. The repertoires were released in a freely available public database intended as a resource for research on the immune response to SARS-CoV-2. The prospective study material was composed of cDNA or gDNA derived from T cells, B-cell-depleted T cells, or PBMCs.

Whole blood was collected in K2EDTA tubes by collaborating institutions according to the institutions' own protocols. For TCRbeta analysis, collaborator samples were shipped as frozen whole blood, as isolated PBMCs, or as DNA extracted from either sample type. Study-wide conclusions, independent of this receptor: The amount of clinical and demographic metadata varied by source and participant and was provided uncurated.

Reading the germline V gene gives CDR1 SGHRS and CDR2 YFSETQ. There are 17 amino acids in the CDR3, from cysteine to phenylalanine inclusive. Of the read, only the CDR3 DNA is kept; its 51 bases are in frame from base 1. V and J are trimmed by 6 bases and 1 base, and the gene matches miss 10 bases of the junction. Note on this clone: There is no known antigen for this receptor. Per-nucleotide qualities are absent, and no much larger clonotype sits a single base away.

The immunoSEQ Assay, a bias-controlled multiplex PCR, was used to amplify TCRbeta CDR3 regions from genomic DNA. Per the source publication's procedure: The number of nucleated cells in each sample was estimated by amplification of reference gene primers within the assay. To quantify the absolute abundance of each unique TCRbeta CDR3 rearrangement, sequence reads were collapsed and filtered. Productive Simpson clonality was computed per sample as the square root of Simpson's diversity index over productive rearrangements. TCRdb holds this immuneACCESS table with in-frame rearrangements only. Some clones are missing; in checked studies, unresolved V genes explain under half, and the rest has no known cause. V and J calls and clone size follow that table, whereas D and trimming were derived from the DNA. The sample table lists 150,000 to 180,000 clones, around 79% of them with a count of one. The biggest ten clones account for roughly 1.7% of the sample.

The V gene is TRBV5-1 and the J gene is TRBJ2-3, with 11 central nucleotides matching TRBD1. The receptor comes from an elderly man with acute or convalescent COVID-19. Sequencing used peripheral blood. In nucleotide form, the sequence is TGCGCCAGCAAACTCTCGGGGACAGGGGGAGGCACAGATACGCAGTATTTT. Its translation reads: CASKLSGTGGGTDTQYF.